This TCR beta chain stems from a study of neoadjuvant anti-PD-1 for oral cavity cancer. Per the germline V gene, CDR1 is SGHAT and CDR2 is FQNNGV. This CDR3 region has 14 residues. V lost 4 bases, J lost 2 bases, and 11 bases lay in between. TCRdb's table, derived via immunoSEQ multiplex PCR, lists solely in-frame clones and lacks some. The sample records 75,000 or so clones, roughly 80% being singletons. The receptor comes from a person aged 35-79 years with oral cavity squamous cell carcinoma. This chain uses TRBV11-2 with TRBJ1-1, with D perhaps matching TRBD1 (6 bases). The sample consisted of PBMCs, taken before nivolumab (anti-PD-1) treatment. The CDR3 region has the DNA TGTGCCAGCAGCTCCCAAGGGGGAAACACTGAAGCTTTCTTT. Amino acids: CASSSQGGNTEAFF.